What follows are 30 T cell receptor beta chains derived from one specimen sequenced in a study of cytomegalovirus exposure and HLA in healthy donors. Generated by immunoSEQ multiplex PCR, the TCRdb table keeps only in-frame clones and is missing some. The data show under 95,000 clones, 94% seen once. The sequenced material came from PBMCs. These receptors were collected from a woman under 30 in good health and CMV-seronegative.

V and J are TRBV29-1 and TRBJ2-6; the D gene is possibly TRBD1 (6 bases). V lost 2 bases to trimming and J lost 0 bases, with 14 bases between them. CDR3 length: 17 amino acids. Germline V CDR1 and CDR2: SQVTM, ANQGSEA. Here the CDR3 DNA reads TGCAGCGTTGAACGTGGGACAAGCAGCTCTGGGGCCAACGTCCTGACTTTC. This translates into CSVERGTSSSGANVLTF.

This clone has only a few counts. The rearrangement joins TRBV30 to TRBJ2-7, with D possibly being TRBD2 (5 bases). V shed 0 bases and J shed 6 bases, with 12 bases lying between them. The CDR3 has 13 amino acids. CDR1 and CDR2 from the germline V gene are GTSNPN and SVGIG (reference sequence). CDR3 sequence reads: CAWSVRLAGEQYF. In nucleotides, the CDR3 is TGTGCCTGGAGTGTACGGCTAGCTGGCGAGCAGTACTTC.

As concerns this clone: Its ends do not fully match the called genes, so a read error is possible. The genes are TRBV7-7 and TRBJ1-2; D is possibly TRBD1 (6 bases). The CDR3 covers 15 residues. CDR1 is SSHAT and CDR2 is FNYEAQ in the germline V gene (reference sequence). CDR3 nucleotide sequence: TGTGCTAGCAGCCCCCTTAGGATAGGGGGCTATGGCTACACCTTC. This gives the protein CASSPLRIGGYGYTF.

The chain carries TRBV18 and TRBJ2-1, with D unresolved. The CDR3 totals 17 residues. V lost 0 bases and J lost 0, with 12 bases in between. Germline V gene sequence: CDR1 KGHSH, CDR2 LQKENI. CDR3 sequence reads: CASSPPLSLASYNEQFF. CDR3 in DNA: TGTGCCAGCTCACCACCTCTTAGCCTGGCCTCCTACAATGAGCAGTTCTTC.

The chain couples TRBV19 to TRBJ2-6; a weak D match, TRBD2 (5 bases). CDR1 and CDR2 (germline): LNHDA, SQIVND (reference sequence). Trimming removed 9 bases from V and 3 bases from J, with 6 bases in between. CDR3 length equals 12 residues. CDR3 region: CASGIGANVLTF. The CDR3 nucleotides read TGTGCCAGCGGGATTGGGGCCAACGTCCTGACTTTC.

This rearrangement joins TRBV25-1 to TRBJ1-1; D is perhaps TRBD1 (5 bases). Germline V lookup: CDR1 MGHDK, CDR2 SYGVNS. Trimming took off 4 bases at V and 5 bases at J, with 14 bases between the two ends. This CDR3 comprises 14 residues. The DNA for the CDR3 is TGTGCCAGCAGTGGTCCCCCGGGGGGGACTGAAGCTTTCTTT. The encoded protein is CASSGPPGGTEAFF.

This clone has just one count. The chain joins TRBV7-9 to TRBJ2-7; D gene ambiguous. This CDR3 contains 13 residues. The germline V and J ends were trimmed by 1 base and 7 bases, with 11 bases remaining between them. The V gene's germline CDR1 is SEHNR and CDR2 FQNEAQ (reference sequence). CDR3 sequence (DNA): TGTGCCAGCAGCTTAGGCGGTAACTATGAGCAGTACTTC. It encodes CASSLGGNYEQYF.

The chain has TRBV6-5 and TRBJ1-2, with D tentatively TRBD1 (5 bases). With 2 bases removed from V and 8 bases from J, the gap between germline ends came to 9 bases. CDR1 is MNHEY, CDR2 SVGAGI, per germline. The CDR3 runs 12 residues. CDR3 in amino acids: CASSYGGKGYTF. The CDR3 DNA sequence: TGTGCCAGCAGTTACGGGGGGAAAGGCTACACCTTC.

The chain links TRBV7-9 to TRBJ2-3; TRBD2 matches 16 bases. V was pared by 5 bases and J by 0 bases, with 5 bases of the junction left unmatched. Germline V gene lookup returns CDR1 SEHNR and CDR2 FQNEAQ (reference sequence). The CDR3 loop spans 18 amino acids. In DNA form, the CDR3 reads TGTGCCAGCAGCGGTGGGACTAGCGGGGGGGCTAGCACAGATACGCAGTATTTT. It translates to CASSGGTSGGASTDTQYF.

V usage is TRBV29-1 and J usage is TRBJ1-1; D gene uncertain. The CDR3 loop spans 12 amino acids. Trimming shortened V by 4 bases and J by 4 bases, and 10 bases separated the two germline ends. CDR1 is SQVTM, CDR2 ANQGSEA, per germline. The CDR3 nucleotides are TGCAGCGTTGGGGAGGGTCTCACTGAAGCTTTCTTT. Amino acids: CSVGEGLTEAFF.

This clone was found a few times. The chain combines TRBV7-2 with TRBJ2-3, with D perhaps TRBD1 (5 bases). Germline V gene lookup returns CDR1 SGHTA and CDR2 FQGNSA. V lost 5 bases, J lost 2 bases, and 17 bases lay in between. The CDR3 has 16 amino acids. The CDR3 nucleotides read TGTGCCAGCAGCGACAGACACGTGCGTCCCACAGATACGCAGTATTTT. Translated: CASSDRHVRPTDTQYF.

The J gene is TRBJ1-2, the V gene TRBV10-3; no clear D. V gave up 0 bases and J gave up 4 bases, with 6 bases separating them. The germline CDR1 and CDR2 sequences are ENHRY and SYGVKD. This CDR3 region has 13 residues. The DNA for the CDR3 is TGTGCCATCAGTGAGTCCGCCAGCTATGGCTACACCTTC. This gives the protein CAISESASYGYTF.

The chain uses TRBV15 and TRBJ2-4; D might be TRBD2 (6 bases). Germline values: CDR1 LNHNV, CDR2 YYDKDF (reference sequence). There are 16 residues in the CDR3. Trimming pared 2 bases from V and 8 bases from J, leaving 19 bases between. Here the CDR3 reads CATSRPEMWGVDIQYF. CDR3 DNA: TGTGCCACCAGCAGACCTGAGATGTGGGGGGTGGACATTCAGTACTTC.

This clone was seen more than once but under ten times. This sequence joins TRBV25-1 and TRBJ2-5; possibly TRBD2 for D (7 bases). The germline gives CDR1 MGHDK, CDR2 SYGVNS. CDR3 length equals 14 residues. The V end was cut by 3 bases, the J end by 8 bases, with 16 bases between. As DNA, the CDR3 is TGTGCCAGCAGTGATGGGGGGGACACAGCCACCCAGTACTTC. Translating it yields CASSDGGDTATQYF.

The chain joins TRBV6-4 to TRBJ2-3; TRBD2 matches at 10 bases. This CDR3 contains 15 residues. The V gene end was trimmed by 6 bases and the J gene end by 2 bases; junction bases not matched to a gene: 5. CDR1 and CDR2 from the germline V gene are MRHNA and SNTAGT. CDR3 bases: TGTGCCAGCAGCGACAGCGGGAGGGCCACAGATACGCAGTATTTT. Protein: CASSDSGRATDTQYF.

CDR3 loop: CASSQPMRGTGTTEAFF. CDR3 in DNA: TGCGCCAGCAGCCAACCAATGCGGGGGACAGGGACCACTGAAGCTTTCTTT. The chain links TRBV4-1 to TRBJ1-1; 9 bases map to TRBD1. The ends lost 2 bases at V and 4 bases at J; junction bases unmatched: 11. The V gene's germline CDR1 is MGHRA and CDR2 YSYEKL. The CDR3 spans 17 residues.

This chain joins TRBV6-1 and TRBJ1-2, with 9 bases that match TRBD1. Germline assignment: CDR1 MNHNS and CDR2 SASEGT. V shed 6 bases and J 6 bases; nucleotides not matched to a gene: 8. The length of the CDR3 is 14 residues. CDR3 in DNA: TGTGCCAGCAGCTCCGGGACAGGGTCCGATGGCTACACCTTC. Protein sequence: CASSSGTGSDGYTF.

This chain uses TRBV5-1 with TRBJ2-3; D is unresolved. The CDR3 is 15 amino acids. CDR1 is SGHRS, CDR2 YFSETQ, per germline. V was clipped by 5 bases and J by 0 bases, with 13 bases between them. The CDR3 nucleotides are TGCGCCAGCAGAGGAGAGCCCACTAGCACAGATACGCAGTATTTT. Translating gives CASRGEPTSTDTQYF.

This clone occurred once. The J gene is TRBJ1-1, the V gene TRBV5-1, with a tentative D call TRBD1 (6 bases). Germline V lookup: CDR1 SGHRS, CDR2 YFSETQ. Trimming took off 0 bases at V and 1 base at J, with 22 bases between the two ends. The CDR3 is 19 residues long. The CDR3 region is CASSLDFRFRGGSNTEAFF. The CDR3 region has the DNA TGCGCCAGCAGCTTGGATTTTAGGTTTAGGGGGGGATCGAACACTGAAGCTTTCTTT.

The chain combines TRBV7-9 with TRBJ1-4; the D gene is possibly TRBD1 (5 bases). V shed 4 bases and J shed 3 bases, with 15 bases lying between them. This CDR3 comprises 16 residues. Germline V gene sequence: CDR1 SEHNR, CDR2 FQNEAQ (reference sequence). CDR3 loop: CASSSFTGAANEKLFF. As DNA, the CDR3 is TGTGCCAGCAGCTCATTTACAGGTGCGGCTAATGAAAAACTGTTTTTT.

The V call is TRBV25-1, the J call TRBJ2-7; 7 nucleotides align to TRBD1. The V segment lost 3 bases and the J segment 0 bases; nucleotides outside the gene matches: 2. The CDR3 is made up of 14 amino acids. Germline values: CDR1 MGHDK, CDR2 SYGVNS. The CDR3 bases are TGTGCCAGCAGTGACCAGGGGGTCTCCTACGAGCAGTACTTC. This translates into CASSDQGVSYEQYF.

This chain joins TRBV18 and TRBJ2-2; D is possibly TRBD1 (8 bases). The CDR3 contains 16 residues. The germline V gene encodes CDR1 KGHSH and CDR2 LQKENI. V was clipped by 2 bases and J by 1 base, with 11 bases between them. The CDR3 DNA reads TGTGCCAGCTCACCAAGCGGGACAGGGAACACCGGGGAGCTGTTTTTT. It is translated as CASSPSGTGNTGELFF.

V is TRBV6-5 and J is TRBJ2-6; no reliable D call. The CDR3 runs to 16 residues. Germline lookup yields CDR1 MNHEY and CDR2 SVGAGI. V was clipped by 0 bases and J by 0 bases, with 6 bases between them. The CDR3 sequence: CASSYSMASGANVLTF. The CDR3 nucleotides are TGTGCCAGCAGTTACTCTATGGCCTCTGGGGCCAACGTCCTGACTTTC.

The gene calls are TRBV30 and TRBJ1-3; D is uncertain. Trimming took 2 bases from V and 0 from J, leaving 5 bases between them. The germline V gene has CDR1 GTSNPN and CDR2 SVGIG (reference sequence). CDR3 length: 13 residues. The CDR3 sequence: CAWSKASGNTIYF. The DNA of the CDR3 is TGTGCCTGGAGTAAAGCCTCTGGAAACACCATATATTTT.

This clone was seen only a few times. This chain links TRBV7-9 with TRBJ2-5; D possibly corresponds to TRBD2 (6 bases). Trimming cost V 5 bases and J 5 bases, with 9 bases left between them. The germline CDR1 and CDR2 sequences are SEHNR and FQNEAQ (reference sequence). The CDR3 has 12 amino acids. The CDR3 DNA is TGTGCCAGCAGCGTGGCGGGGGAGACCCAGTACTTC. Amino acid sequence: CASSVAGETQYF. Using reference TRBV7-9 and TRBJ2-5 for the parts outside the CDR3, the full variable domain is DTGVSQNPRHKITKRGQNVTFRCDPISEHNRLYWYRQTLGQGPEFLTYFQNEAQLEKSRLLSDRFSAERPKGSFSTLEIQRTEQGDSAMYLCASSVAGETQYFGPGTRLLVL.

This chain's CDR3 is CASSGRPGTRNNEQFF. CDR3 nucleotide sequence: TGTGCCAGCAGTGGGCGTCCCGGGACTAGAAACAATGAGCAGTTCTTC. The chain recombines TRBV2 with TRBJ2-1, with TRBD2 matching 8 bases. Germline V gene sequence: CDR1 SNHLY, CDR2 FYNNEI. V lost 4 bases and J lost 5; bases outside the gene matches: 10. CDR3 length: 16 amino acids.

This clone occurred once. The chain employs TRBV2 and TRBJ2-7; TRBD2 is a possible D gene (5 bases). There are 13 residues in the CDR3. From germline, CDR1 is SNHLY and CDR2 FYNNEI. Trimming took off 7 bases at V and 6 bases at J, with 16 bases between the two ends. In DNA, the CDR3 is TGTGCCAGCAAGGAGGCCCCCCGGGCCGAGCAGTACTTC. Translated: CASKEAPRAEQYF.

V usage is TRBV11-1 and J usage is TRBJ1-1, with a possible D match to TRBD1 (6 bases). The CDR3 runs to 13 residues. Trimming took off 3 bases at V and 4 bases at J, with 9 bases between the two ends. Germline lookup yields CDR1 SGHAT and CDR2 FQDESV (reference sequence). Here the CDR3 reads CASSFQGSTEAFF. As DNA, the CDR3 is TGTGCCAGCAGCTTTCAGGGGTCCACTGAAGCTTTCTTT.

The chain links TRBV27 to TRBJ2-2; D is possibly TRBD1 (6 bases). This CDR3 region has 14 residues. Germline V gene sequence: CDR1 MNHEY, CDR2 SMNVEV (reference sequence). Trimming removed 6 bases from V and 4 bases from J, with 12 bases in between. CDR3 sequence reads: CASRNTGFTGELFF. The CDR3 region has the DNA TGTGCCAGCAGAAACACAGGGTTCACCGGGGAGCTGTTTTTT.

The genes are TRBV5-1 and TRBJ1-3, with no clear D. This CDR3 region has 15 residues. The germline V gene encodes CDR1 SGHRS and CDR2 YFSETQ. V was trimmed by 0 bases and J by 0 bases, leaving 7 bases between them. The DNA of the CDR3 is TGCGCCAGCAGCTTGGGATCGAGCTCTGGAAACACCATATATTTT. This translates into CASSLGSSSGNTIYF.